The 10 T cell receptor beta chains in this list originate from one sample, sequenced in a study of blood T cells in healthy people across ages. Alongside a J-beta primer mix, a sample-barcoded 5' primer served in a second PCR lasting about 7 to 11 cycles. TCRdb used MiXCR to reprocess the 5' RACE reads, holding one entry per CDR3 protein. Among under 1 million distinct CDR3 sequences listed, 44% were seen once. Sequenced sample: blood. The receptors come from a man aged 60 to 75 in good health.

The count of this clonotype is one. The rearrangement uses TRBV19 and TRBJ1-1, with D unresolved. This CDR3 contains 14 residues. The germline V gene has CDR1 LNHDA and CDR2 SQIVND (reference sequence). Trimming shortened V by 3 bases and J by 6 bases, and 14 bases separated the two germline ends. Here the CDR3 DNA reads TGTGCCAGTAGTATGAAAGGAACAGTCGCTGAAGCTTTCTTT. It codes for CASSMKGTVAEAFF.

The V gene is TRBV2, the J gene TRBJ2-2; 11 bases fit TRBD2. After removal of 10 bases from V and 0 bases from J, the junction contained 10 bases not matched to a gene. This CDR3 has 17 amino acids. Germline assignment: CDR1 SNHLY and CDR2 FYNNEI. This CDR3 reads CATIRTSGPANTGELFF. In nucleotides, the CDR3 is TGTGCCACCATCCGGACTAGCGGGCCGGCGAACACCGGGGAGCTGTTTTTT.

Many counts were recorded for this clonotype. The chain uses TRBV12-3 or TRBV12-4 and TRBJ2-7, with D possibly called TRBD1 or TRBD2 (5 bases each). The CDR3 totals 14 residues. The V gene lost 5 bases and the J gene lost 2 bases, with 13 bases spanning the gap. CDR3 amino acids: CASSPTGATYEQYF. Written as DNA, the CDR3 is TGTGCCAGCAGTCCAACCGGGGCTACCTACGAGCAGTACTTC.

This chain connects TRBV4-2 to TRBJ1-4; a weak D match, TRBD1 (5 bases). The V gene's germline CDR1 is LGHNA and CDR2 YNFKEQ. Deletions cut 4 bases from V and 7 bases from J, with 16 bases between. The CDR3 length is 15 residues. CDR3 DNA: TGTGCCAGCAGCCGCTCACAGGAAGTCATTGAAAAACTGTTTTTT. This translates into CASSRSQEVIEKLFF.

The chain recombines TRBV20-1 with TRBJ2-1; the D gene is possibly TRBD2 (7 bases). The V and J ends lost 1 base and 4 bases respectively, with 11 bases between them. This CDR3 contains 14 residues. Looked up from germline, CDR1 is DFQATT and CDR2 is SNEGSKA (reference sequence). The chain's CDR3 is CSARAGGAYNEQFF. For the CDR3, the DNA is TGCAGTGCTAGAGCGGGGGGCGCGTACAATGAGCAGTTCTTC.

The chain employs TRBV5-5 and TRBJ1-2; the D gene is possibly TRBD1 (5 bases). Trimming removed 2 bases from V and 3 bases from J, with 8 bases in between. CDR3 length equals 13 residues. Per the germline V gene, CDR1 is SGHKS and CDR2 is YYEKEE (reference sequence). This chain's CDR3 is CASSFLGDYGYTF. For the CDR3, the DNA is TGTGCCAGCAGCTTCCTAGGGGACTATGGCTACACCTTC.

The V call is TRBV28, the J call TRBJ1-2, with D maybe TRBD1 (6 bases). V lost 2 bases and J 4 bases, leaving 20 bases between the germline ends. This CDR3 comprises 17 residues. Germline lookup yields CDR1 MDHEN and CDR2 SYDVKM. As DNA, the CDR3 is TGTGCCAGCAGTTTACAGAGTGACACCTTAGGGGGCTATGGCTACACCTTC. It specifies CASSLQSDTLGGYGYTF.

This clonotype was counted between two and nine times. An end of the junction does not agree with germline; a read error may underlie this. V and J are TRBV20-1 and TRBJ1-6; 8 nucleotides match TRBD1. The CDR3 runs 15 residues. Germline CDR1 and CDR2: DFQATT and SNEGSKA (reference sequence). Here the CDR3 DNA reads TGCAGTGCTGGACAGGGCGGCTCCTATAATGCACCCCCCCACTTT. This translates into CSAGQGGSYNAPPHF.

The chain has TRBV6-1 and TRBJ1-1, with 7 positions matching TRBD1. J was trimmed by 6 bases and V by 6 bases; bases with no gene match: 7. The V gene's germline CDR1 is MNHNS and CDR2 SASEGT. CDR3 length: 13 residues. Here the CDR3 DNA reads TGTGCCAGCAGCGCCGCAGGGGGTTCTGAAGCTTTCTTT. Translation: CASSAAGGSEAFF.

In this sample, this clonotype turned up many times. The CDR3 here is CASSQAMLYEQYF. In DNA, the CDR3 is TGCGCCAGCAGCCAAGCGATGTTATACGAGCAGTACTTC. The chain links TRBV4-1 to TRBJ2-7; unclear D gene. The CDR3 totals 13 residues. Germline CDR1 MGHRA, CDR2 YSYEKL. Trimming shortened V by 1 base and J by 4 bases, and 8 bases separated the two germline ends.